The clone carrying this T cell receptor beta chain was observed at least ten times. What it binds is not known. Patients chosen for sequencing had CD8+CD57+ cells that had expanded, as shown by flow cytometry. Patients were therapy-naive when their blood was sampled. The sample originates from a study of CD8+CD57+ T cells in acquired aplastic anemia. In the study overall: DNA from sorted CD4+ and CD8+ cells averaged approximately 3.2 ug.

Genomic DNA served as template for TCR beta VDJ and CDR3 profiling. Via MiXCR, TCRdb re-called the reads, giving one row per CDR3 protein. This table holds 150,000 to 160,000 distinct CDR3 sequences, about 48% found once. Findings and caveats of the study: Between patients and controls, 25 to 30 CD8+ CDR3 sequences were found in common. No significant difference in CD8+ Simpson's diversity was found between patients and controls.

The CDR3 has 14 amino acids. Germline CDR1 reads LNHNV; CDR2 reads YYDKDF (reference sequence). Trimming removed 4 bases from V and 7 bases from J; junction bases left unmatched: 10. The chain combines TRBV15 with TRBJ2-7; 7 bases map to TRBD1. This clonotype was obtained from a human donor with aplastic anemia. The sample consisted of sorted CD4+, CD8+, or CD8+CD57+ T cells (not recorded which) from PBMCs. The DNA of the CDR3 is TGTGCCACCAGCACAGACAGGGCGGCGAGTGAGCAGTACTTC. It encodes CATSTDRAASEQYF.